Listed below are T cell receptor beta chains from one sample, sequenced in a study of PD-1 blockade in classical Hodgkin lymphoma. Produced via immunoSEQ multiplex PCR; TCRdb's table is partial and in-frame only. The sample lists some 10,000 clones; 80% were seen once. The sample in question was peripheral blood mononuclear cells (PBMCs), obtained before the second cycle of nivolumab. All receptors derive from a human donor with classical Hodgkin lymphoma. Both conserved end residues are part of each CDR3. Each record gives: clone size, V gene, J gene, D gene, CDR3 DNA, CDR3 protein. The D gene is left open where the match is weak. Size is stated for part of the rows, as once, few or many counts, or as a class when the clone is expanded.

clone_size: .; v_call: TRBV28; j_call: TRBJ2-3; d_call: TRBD2; cdr3_nt: TGTGCCAGCAGTTCCCCCGGGGCGGGAGACCCAACAGATACGCAGTATTTT; cdr3_aa: CASSSPGAGDPTDTQYF
clone_size: .; v_call: TRBV28; j_call: TRBJ2-7; d_call: .; cdr3_nt: TGTGCCAGCAGTTTACCCGGGTTCAACTACGAGCAGTACTTC; cdr3_aa: CASSLPGFNYEQYF
clone_size: .; v_call: TRBV4-2; j_call: TRBJ2-2; d_call: TRBD2; cdr3_nt: TGTGCCAGCAGCTCGGGACTAGCGGGAGCACATCCGAACACCGGGGAGCTGTTTTTT; cdr3_aa: CASSSGLAGAHPNTGELFF
clone_size: .; v_call: TRBV6-5; j_call: TRBJ2-1; d_call: TRBD2; cdr3_nt: TGTGCCAGCAGCCCCGGACTAGCGCGGAACAATGAGCAGTTCTTC; cdr3_aa: CASSPGLARNNEQFF
clone_size: few; v_call: TRBV19; j_call: TRBJ1-4; d_call: TRBD1; cdr3_nt: TGTGCCAGTAGTATTACACAGGGGGCTAATGAAAAACTGTTTTTT; cdr3_aa: CASSITQGANEKLFF
clone_size: few; v_call: TRBV30; j_call: TRBJ1-5; d_call: .; cdr3_nt: TGTGCCTGGAGCCAGGGGTGGCAGCCCCAGCATTTT; cdr3_aa: CAWSQGWQPQHF
clone_size: few; v_call: TRBV4-2; j_call: TRBJ2-3; d_call: .; cdr3_nt: TGTGCCAGCAGCCAAGGATTATTGGGGGATCTCACAGATACGCAGTATTTT; cdr3_aa: CASSQGLLGDLTDTQYF
clone_size: .; v_call: TRBV4-1; j_call: TRBJ1-1; d_call: .; cdr3_nt: TGCGCCAGCAGCCAAGAAGATGGGAACACTGAAGCTTTCTTT; cdr3_aa: CASSQEDGNTEAFF
clone_size: .; v_call: TRBV19; j_call: TRBJ2-6; d_call: .; cdr3_nt: TGTGCCAGCCACAGCCCAGTGCTCGCTGGGGCCAACGTCCTGACTTTC; cdr3_aa: CASHSPVLAGANVLTF
clone_size: .; v_call: TRBV5-2; j_call: TRBJ1-2; d_call: .; cdr3_nt: TGTGCCAGCAATCCGCCGGGAGAGTACGAGACCTATGGCTACACCTTC; cdr3_aa: CASNPPGEYETYGYTF
clone_size: .; v_call: TRBV6-1; j_call: TRBJ2-5; d_call: TRBD2; cdr3_nt: TGTGCCAGCGCTAAGCGGGAGGGCCGGGAGACCCAGTACTTC; cdr3_aa: CASAKREGRETQYF
clone_size: few; v_call: TRBV29-1; j_call: TRBJ2-2; d_call: .; cdr3_nt: TGCAGCGTTGAAAATTCTCAATACACCGGGGAGCTGTTTTTT; cdr3_aa: CSVENSQYTGELFF
clone_size: .; v_call: TRBV11-3; j_call: TRBJ2-5; d_call: .; cdr3_nt: TGTGCCAGCAGCTTAGGTACCCAAGAGACCCAGTACTTC; cdr3_aa: CASSLGTQETQYF
clone_size: few; v_call: TRBV18; j_call: TRBJ2-1; d_call: TRBD2; cdr3_nt: TGTGCCAGCTCAAAACTAGCGGACTACAATGAGCAGTTCTTC; cdr3_aa: CASSKLADYNEQFF
clone_size: .; v_call: TRBV15; j_call: TRBJ2-5; d_call: TRBD2; cdr3_nt: TGTGCCACCAGCGTCGGACTAGCGGGTTCGCAAGAGACCCAGTACTTC; cdr3_aa: CATSVGLAGSQETQYF
clone_size: once; v_call: TRBV2; j_call: TRBJ2-6; d_call: .; cdr3_nt: TGTGCCAGTCTTCTAGACTCTGGGGCCAACGTCCTGACTTTC; cdr3_aa: CASLLDSGANVLTF
clone_size: .; v_call: TRBV5-4; j_call: TRBJ1-1; d_call: .; cdr3_nt: TGTGCCAGCAGCTTGGCTGGAGGGCGCGGGACTGAAGCTTTCTTT; cdr3_aa: CASSLAGGRGTEAFF
clone_size: .; v_call: TRBV27; j_call: TRBJ2-1; d_call: .; cdr3_nt: TGTGCCAGCTCCTACAGTTTCTACAATGAGCAGTTCTTC; cdr3_aa: CASSYSFYNEQFF
clone_size: .; v_call: TRBV5-1; j_call: TRBJ2-5; d_call: .; cdr3_nt: TGCGCCAGCAGCTTGGCTAGGCCCCAAGAGACCCAGTACTTC; cdr3_aa: CASSLARPQETQYF
clone_size: .; v_call: TRBV11-3; j_call: TRBJ2-7; d_call: TRBD1; cdr3_nt: TGTGCCAGCAGCAAAGGGGGCGGCGGAGTCTACGAGCAGTACTTC; cdr3_aa: CASSKGGGGVYEQYF
clone_size: .; v_call: TRBV6-5; j_call: TRBJ2-7; d_call: TRBD2; cdr3_nt: TGTGCCAGCAGTGAACTAGCGGGAGTATGGGAGCAGTACTTC; cdr3_aa: CASSELAGVWEQYF
clone_size: once; v_call: TRBV6-6; j_call: TRBJ1-2; d_call: TRBD1; cdr3_nt: TGTGCCAGCAGATTCGGGACAGGGAAGGATGGCTATGGCTACACCTTC; cdr3_aa: CASRFGTGKDGYGYTF
clone_size: .; v_call: TRBV27; j_call: TRBJ2-7; d_call: .; cdr3_nt: TGTGCCAGCAGTTCCTCGGGGGCTGTGACCTACGAGCAGTACTTC; cdr3_aa: CASSSSGAVTYEQYF
clone_size: .; v_call: TRBV5-8; j_call: TRBJ2-7; d_call: TRBD1; cdr3_nt: TGTGCCAGCAGCCCGGGACAGCGCGAGCAGTACTTC; cdr3_aa: CASSPGQREQYF
clone_size: .; v_call: TRBV5-1; j_call: TRBJ2-1; d_call: .; cdr3_nt: TGCGCCAGCAGCTTAGGTCAGTCCTACAATGAGCAGTTCTTC; cdr3_aa: CASSLGQSYNEQFF
clone_size: .; v_call: TRBV27; j_call: TRBJ2-7; d_call: TRBD2; cdr3_nt: TGTGCCAGCAGTTTATTTGCGGGAGTGGAGGAGCAGTACTTC; cdr3_aa: CASSLFAGVEEQYF